This TCR beta chain was obtained from a study of PD-L1 blockade in urothelial cancer. Time point: peripheral blood 6 weeks after treatment start. Patient disease was locally advanced or metastatic urothelial carcinoma. Sequencing was performed with immunoSEQ multiplex PCR; in TCRdb, only in-frame clones are kept and a portion is missing. The sample holds tens of thousands of clones, over 75% seen once. V lost 5 bases to trimming and J lost 6 bases; unmatched junction nucleotides: 12. Germline V lookup: CDR1 SEHNR, CDR2 FQNEAQ (reference sequence). This CDR3 has 16 amino acids. The sequence was obtained from a man aged 50 to 59 with urothelial cancer. The specimen was PBMCs, collected around atezolizumab (anti-PD-L1) treatment. The V gene is TRBV7-9, the J gene TRBJ2-2, with 7 bases aligning to TRBD2. Here the CDR3 reads CASSGRPGGVAGELFF. The CDR3 region has the DNA TGTGCCAGCAGCGGGCGACCGGGGGGAGTCGCCGGGGAGCTGTTTTTT.